This T cell receptor (beta chain) was found in a study of control samples from healthy donors and cancer patients. This clone appeared a single time. Sequencing was performed with immunoSEQ multiplex PCR; in TCRdb, only in-frame clones are kept and a portion is missing. The sample has 120,000 to 150,000 clones; 80% to 95% are singletons. The CDR3 sequence is 12 residues long. The germline V and J ends were trimmed by 8 bases and 1 base, with 6 bases remaining between them. Germline CDR1 is MDHEN and CDR2 is SYDVKM. Sequences were obtained from blood. The J gene is TRBJ1-5, the V gene TRBV28; D is ambiguous. This sequence originates from a man aged 18 to 35 in good health. CDR3 sequence reads: CASCRSNQPQHF. In nucleotides, the CDR3 is TGTGCCAGCTGCAGGAGCAATCAGCCCCAGCATTTT.